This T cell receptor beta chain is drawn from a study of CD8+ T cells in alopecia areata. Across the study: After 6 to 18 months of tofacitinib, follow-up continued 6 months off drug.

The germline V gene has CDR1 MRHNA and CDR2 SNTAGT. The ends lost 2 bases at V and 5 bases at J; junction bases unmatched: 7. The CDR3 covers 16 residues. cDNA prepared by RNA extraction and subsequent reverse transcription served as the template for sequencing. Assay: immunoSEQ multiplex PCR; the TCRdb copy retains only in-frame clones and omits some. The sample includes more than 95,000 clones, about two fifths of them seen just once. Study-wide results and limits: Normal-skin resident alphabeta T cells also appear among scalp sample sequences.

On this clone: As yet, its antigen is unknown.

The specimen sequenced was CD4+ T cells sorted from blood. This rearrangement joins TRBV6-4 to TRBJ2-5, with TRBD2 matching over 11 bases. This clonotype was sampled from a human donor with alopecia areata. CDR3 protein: CASSDRTSGLGETQYF. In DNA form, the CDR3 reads TGTGCCAGCAGTGACCGGACTAGCGGGCTGGGGGAGACCCAGTACTTC.